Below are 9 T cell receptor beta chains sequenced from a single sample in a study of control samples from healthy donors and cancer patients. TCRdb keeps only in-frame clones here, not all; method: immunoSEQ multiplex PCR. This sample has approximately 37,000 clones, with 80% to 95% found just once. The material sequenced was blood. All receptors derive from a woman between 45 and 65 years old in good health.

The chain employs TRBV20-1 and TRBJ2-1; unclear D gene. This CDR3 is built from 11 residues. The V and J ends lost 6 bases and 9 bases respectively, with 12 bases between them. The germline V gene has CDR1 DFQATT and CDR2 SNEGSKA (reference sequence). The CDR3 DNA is TGCAGTGCGGTGGGCCCAGGTGAGCAGTTCTTC. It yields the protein CSAVGPGEQFF.

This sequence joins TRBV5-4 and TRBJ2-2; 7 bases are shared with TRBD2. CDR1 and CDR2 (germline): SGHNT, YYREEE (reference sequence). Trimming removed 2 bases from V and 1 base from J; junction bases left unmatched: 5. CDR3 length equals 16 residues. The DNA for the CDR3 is TGTGCCAGCAGCTTCTTAAGCGGGGAGAACACCGGGGAGCTGTTTTTT. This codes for CASSFLSGENTGELFF. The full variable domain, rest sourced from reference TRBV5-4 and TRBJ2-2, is ETGVTQSPTHLIKTRGQQVTLRCSSQSGHNTVSWYQQALGQGPQFIFQYYREEENGRGNFPPRFSGLQFPNYSSELNVNALELDDSALYLCASSFLSGENTGELFFGEGSRLTVL.

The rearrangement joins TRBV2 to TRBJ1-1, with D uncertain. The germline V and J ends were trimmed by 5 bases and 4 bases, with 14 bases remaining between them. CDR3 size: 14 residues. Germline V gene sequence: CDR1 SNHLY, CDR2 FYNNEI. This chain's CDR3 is CASSTPWITTEAFF. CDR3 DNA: TGTGCCAGCAGTACCCCGTGGATAACCACTGAAGCTTTCTTT.

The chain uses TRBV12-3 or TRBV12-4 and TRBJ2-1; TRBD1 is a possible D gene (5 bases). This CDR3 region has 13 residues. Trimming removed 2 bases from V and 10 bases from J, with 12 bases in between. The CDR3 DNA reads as TGTGCCAGCAGTTTAAAGACAGAGAAAGAGCAGTTCTTC. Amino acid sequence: CASSLKTEKEQFF.

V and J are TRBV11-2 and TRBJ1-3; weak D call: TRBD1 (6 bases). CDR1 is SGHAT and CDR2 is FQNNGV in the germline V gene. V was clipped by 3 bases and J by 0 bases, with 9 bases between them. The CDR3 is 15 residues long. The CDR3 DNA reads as TGTGCCAGCAGCTTGGACAGATTCTCTGGAAACACCATATATTTT. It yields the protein CASSLDRFSGNTIYF.

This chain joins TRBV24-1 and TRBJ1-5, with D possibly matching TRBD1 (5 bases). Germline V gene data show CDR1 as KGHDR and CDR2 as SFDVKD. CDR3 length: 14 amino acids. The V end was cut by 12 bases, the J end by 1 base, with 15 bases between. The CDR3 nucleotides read TGTGCCCCCGCAACAGAGGGGAGCAATCAGCCCCAGCATTTT. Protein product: CAPATEGSNQPQHF.

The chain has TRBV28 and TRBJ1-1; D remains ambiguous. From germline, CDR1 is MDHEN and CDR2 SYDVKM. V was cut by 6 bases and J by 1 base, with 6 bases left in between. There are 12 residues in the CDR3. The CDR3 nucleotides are TGTGCCAGCAGGGAGGGGAACACTGAAGCTTTCTTT. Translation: CASREGNTEAFF.

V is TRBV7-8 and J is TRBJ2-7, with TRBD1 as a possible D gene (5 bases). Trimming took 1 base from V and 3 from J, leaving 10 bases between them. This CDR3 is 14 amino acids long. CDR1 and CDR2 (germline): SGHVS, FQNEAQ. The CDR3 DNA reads TGTGCCAGCAGCTTAGATCGTAGGGGCTACGAGCAGTACTTC. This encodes CASSLDRRGYEQYF.

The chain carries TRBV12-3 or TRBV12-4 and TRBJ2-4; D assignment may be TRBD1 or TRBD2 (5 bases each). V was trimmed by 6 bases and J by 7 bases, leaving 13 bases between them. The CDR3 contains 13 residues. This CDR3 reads CASSHSGRNIQYF. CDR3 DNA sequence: TGTGCCAGCAGCCATTCGGGACGGAACATTCAGTACTTC.